These T cell receptor beta chains were read from a single sample in a study of T cell changes during pregnancy in multiple sclerosis. This table comes from immunoSEQ multiplex PCR, and its TCRdb copy is limited to in-frame clones, with some not included. The sample contains tens of thousands of clones, approximately 92% of which appear only once. The starting material was peripheral blood, obtained in the third trimester of pregnancy. The source is a female donor in good health, enrolled as a control in a pregnancy study. CDR3s include the opening cysteine and the closing phenylalanine or tryptophan. The D gene is left open where the match is weak. Clone size is given for some rows only: seen once, a few or many times, or a class if the clone is expanded.

D gene: TRBD1; clone size: NA; V gene: TRBV7-3; J gene: TRBJ2-7; CDR3 protein: CASSPDRDSYDEQYF; CDR3 DNA: TGTGCCAGCAGCCCCGATCGGGACAGCTACGACGAGCAGTACTTC
D gene: NA; clone size: NA; V gene: TRBV27; J gene: TRBJ1-1; CDR3 protein: CASSFSTGMNTEAFF; CDR3 DNA: TGTGCCAGCAGTTTTTCGACAGGCATGAACACTGAAGCTTTCTTT
D gene: TRBD2; clone size: NA; V gene: TRBV4-1; J gene: TRBJ2-3; CDR3 protein: CASSQEGLAGGVTDTQYF; CDR3 DNA: TGCGCCAGCAGCCAAGAGGGACTAGCGGGGGGGGTCACAGATACGCAGTATTTT
D gene: TRBD2; clone size: NA; V gene: TRBV28; J gene: TRBJ2-2; CDR3 protein: CASSQWTSGNTGELFF; CDR3 DNA: TGTGCCAGCAGCCAATGGACTAGCGGGAACACCGGGGAGCTGTTTTTT
D gene: NA; clone size: NA; V gene: TRBV7-6; J gene: TRBJ2-3; CDR3 protein: CASSLVAGTHSTDTQYF; CDR3 DNA: TGTGCCAGCAGCTTAGTGGCGGGAACCCACAGCACAGATACGCAGTATTTT
D gene: NA; clone size: NA; V gene: TRBV5-6; J gene: TRBJ2-1; CDR3 protein: CASSLDGAYNEQFF; CDR3 DNA: TGTGCCAGCAGCTTGGACGGGGCCTACAATGAGCAGTTCTTC
D gene: NA; clone size: once; V gene: TRBV5-1; J gene: TRBJ1-1; CDR3 protein: CASSSPGNTEAFF; CDR3 DNA: TGCGCCAGCAGCTCGCCCGGGAACACTGAAGCTTTCTTT
D gene: NA; clone size: NA; V gene: TRBV5-1; J gene: TRBJ2-7; CDR3 protein: CASSNIPGGTYEQYF; CDR3 DNA: TGCGCCAGCAGCAACATTCCCGGGGGAACCTACGAGCAGTACTTC
D gene: NA; clone size: NA; V gene: TRBV4-1; J gene: TRBJ1-1; CDR3 protein: CASSQVGRGRTEAFF; CDR3 DNA: TGCGCCAGCAGCCAAGTGGGTAGGGGTCGCACTGAAGCTTTCTTT
D gene: TRBD2; clone size: NA; V gene: TRBV27; J gene: TRBJ2-1; CDR3 protein: CASSLYGGASYNEQFF; CDR3 DNA: TGTGCCAGCAGTTTATACGGGGGGGCATCCTACAATGAGCAGTTCTTC
D gene: NA; clone size: NA; V gene: TRBV11-1; J gene: TRBJ1-1; CDR3 protein: CASSLVPQLNTEAFF; CDR3 DNA: TGTGCCAGCAGCTTAGTCCCGCAGTTGAACACTGAAGCTTTCTTT
D gene: NA; clone size: few; V gene: TRBV7-8; J gene: TRBJ1-1; CDR3 protein: CASSLERREGRAFF; CDR3 DNA: TGTGCCAGCAGCTTAGAGAGGAGGGAGGGCAGAGCTTTCTTT
D gene: NA; clone size: NA; V gene: TRBV19; J gene: TRBJ1-5; CDR3 protein: CASSIDDRGPNQPQHF; CDR3 DNA: TGTGCCAGTAGTATAGATGACAGAGGACCCAATCAGCCCCAGCATTTT
D gene: NA; clone size: NA; V gene: TRBV28; J gene: TRBJ2-3; CDR3 protein: CASSPGSSGADTQYF; CDR3 DNA: TGTGCCAGCAGTCCGGGGAGTTCTGGCGCAGATACGCAGTATTTT
D gene: NA; clone size: NA; V gene: TRBV28; J gene: TRBJ1-1; CDR3 protein: CASSGAERTEAFF; CDR3 DNA: TGTGCCAGCAGTGGGGCGGAGCGAACTGAAGCTTTCTTT
D gene: NA; clone size: NA; V gene: TRBV11-3; J gene: TRBJ2-3; CDR3 protein: CASSSSSADSTDTQYF; CDR3 DNA: TGTGCCAGCAGCTCTTCTAGCGCCGACAGCACAGATACGCAGTATTTT
D gene: TRBD2; clone size: once; V gene: TRBV7-2; J gene: TRBJ2-1; CDR3 protein: CASSLPAGGHNEQFF; CDR3 DNA: TGTGCCAGCAGCTTACCTGCGGGGGGGCACAATGAGCAGTTCTTC
D gene: TRBD2; clone size: NA; V gene: TRBV4-2; J gene: TRBJ2-7; CDR3 protein: CASSPSTGLAGGYEQYF; CDR3 DNA: TGTGCCAGCAGCCCATCTACCGGACTAGCGGGGGGGTACGAGCAGTACTTC
D gene: NA; clone size: NA; V gene: TRBV18; J gene: TRBJ1-2; CDR3 protein: CASSPQPPERYGYTF; CDR3 DNA: TGTGCCAGCTCACCACAGCCCCCCGAGCGGTATGGCTACACCTTC
D gene: NA; clone size: NA; V gene: TRBV28; J gene: TRBJ1-2; CDR3 protein: CASKTLRGYTF; CDR3 DNA: TGTGCCAGCAAAACTTTACGGGGCTACACCTTC
D gene: NA; clone size: NA; V gene: TRBV30; J gene: TRBJ1-1; CDR3 protein: CAWLPGLTITEAFF; CDR3 DNA: TGTGCCTGGTTACCGGGACTGACAATCACTGAAGCTTTCTTT
D gene: NA; clone size: NA; V gene: TRBV4-1; J gene: TRBJ1-2; CDR3 protein: CASSGQGFRGYTF; CDR3 DNA: TGCGCCAGCAGCGGTCAGGGCTTTCGGGGCTACACCTTC
D gene: TRBD1; clone size: NA; V gene: TRBV7-9; J gene: TRBJ1-2; CDR3 protein: CASSLGGQGIRAYGYTF; CDR3 DNA: TGTGCCAGCAGCTTAGGTGGACAGGGGATAAGGGCCTATGGCTACACCTTC
D gene: NA; clone size: NA; V gene: TRBV6-6; J gene: TRBJ1-5; CDR3 protein: CASSYLQTNQPQHF; CDR3 DNA: TGTGCCAGCAGTTATTTACAGACCAATCAGCCCCAGCATTTT
D gene: TRBD1; clone size: few; V gene: TRBV6-4; J gene: TRBJ1-6; CDR3 protein: CASSDSTGGSPLHF; CDR3 DNA: TGTGCCAGCAGTGACTCGACAGGGGGCTCACCCCTCCACTTT
D gene: TRBD1; clone size: NA; V gene: TRBV28; J gene: TRBJ2-2; CDR3 protein: CASSLTGGNTGELFF; CDR3 DNA: TGTGCCAGCAGTCTAACAGGGGGGAACACCGGGGAGCTGTTTTTT
D gene: NA; clone size: NA; V gene: TRBV11-3; J gene: TRBJ2-2; CDR3 protein: CASSLRGFSGGELFF; CDR3 DNA: TGTGCCAGCAGCCTAAGGGGGTTTTCAGGGGGGGAGCTGTTTTTT
D gene: NA; clone size: NA; V gene: TRBV19; J gene: TRBJ1-5; CDR3 protein: CASSTDRLGQPQHF; CDR3 DNA: TGTGCCAGCTCCACCGACAGGTTAGGTCAGCCCCAGCATTTT
D gene: NA; clone size: NA; V gene: TRBV30; J gene: TRBJ2-5; CDR3 protein: CAWSEPGGWETQYF; CDR3 DNA: TGTGCCTGGAGTGAGCCCGGCGGGTGGGAGACCCAGTACTTC
D gene: NA; clone size: NA; V gene: TRBV21-1; J gene: TRBJ2-7; CDR3 protein: CASSNGQRGITYEQYF; CDR3 DNA: TGTGCCAGCAGCAATGGTCAGCGGGGGATAACCTACGAGCAGTACTTC
D gene: NA; clone size: NA; V gene: TRBV5-1; J gene: TRBJ2-7; CDR3 protein: CASTSTGGTYEQYF; CDR3 DNA: TGCGCCAGCACATCGACCGGCGGAACCTACGAGCAGTACTTC
D gene: NA; clone size: NA; V gene: TRBV19; J gene: TRBJ2-5; CDR3 protein: CASSIASVQETQYF; CDR3 DNA: TGTGCCAGTAGTATAGCGTCAGTCCAAGAGACCCAGTACTTC
D gene: NA; clone size: NA; V gene: TRBV27; J gene: TRBJ2-3; CDR3 protein: CASSFFGPGDLRPDTQYF; CDR3 DNA: TGTGCCAGCAGTTTCTTTGGACCAGGGGATCTTAGACCAGATACGCAGTATTTT
D gene: TRBD2; clone size: NA; V gene: TRBV2; J gene: TRBJ2-2; CDR3 protein: CASRGLAGGLNTGELFF; CDR3 DNA: TGTGCCAGCAGAGGACTAGCGGGGGGACTTAACACCGGGGAGCTGTTTTTT
D gene: TRBD2; clone size: NA; V gene: TRBV9; J gene: TRBJ2-1; CDR3 protein: CASSVARDSGRINYNEQFF; CDR3 DNA: TGTGCCAGCAGCGTAGCTAGGGATAGCGGGAGGATCAACTACAATGAGCAGTTCTTC
D gene: NA; clone size: NA; V gene: TRBV27; J gene: TRBJ2-2; CDR3 protein: CASSLLQGGRAGTGELFF; CDR3 DNA: TGTGCCAGCAGTTTACTTCAGGGCGGCAGGGCAGGCACCGGGGAGCTGTTTTTT
D gene: TRBD2; clone size: NA; V gene: TRBV28; J gene: TRBJ2-1; CDR3 protein: CASSLLGGGGSYNEQFF; CDR3 DNA: TGTGCCAGCAGTTTATTGGGGGGCGGGGGGTCCTACAATGAGCAGTTCTTC
D gene: NA; clone size: once; V gene: TRBV28; J gene: TRBJ2-1; CDR3 protein: CASSSLASNEQFF; CDR3 DNA: TGTGCCAGCAGTTCATTAGCAAGTAATGAGCAGTTCTTC
D gene: NA; clone size: NA; V gene: TRBV6-4; J gene: TRBJ1-1; CDR3 protein: CASSDSQNTEAFF; CDR3 DNA: TGTGCCAGCAGTGACTCACAGAACACTGAAGCTTTCTTT
D gene: TRBD1; clone size: NA; V gene: TRBV5-1; J gene: TRBJ1-5; CDR3 protein: CASSLGGTGGLNQPQHF; CDR3 DNA: TGCGCCAGCAGCTTGGGGGGGACAGGTGGACTTAATCAGCCCCAGCATTTT
D gene: TRBD2; clone size: NA; V gene: TRBV4-3; J gene: TRBJ2-4; CDR3 protein: CASSQGVGTSGYGGKNIQYF; CDR3 DNA: TGCGCCAGCAGCCAGGGGGTCGGGACTAGCGGGTACGGAGGCAAAAACATTCAGTACTTC
D gene: TRBD2; clone size: once; V gene: TRBV4-2; J gene: TRBJ2-1; CDR3 protein: CASSQDRGTSSYNEQFF; CDR3 DNA: TGTGCCAGCAGCCAAGATCGGGGGACTAGCTCCTACAATGAGCAGTTCTTC
D gene: TRBD1; clone size: NA; V gene: TRBV7-8; J gene: TRBJ2-7; CDR3 protein: CASSFMFTGAGNIYEQYF; CDR3 DNA: TGTGCCAGCAGCTTTATGTTCACAGGGGCTGGTAATATCTACGAGCAGTACTTC
D gene: TRBD1; clone size: once; V gene: TRBV6-5; J gene: TRBJ1-5; CDR3 protein: CASSRQGARDQPQHF; CDR3 DNA: TGTGCCAGCAGTAGACAGGGGGCAAGGGATCAGCCCCAGCATTTT
D gene: NA; clone size: NA; V gene: TRBV11-2; J gene: TRBJ1-5; CDR3 protein: CASSLRENQPQHF; CDR3 DNA: TGTGCCAGCAGCTTACGAGAGAATCAGCCCCAGCATTTT
D gene: NA; clone size: NA; V gene: TRBV28; J gene: TRBJ2-7; CDR3 protein: CASSLARSSYEQYF; CDR3 DNA: TGTGCCAGCAGTTTGGCGAGGAGCTCCTACGAGCAGTACTTC
D gene: TRBD2; clone size: NA; V gene: TRBV5-1; J gene: TRBJ2-3; CDR3 protein: CASSFRAGPSTDTQYF; CDR3 DNA: TGCGCCAGCAGCTTTCGAGCGGGACCTAGCACAGATACGCAGTATTTT
D gene: NA; clone size: NA; V gene: TRBV7-2; J gene: TRBJ2-7; CDR3 protein: CASSLGGQGRYEQYF; CDR3 DNA: TGTGCCAGCAGCTTAGGGGGGCAGGGTCGGTACGAGCAGTACTTC
D gene: NA; clone size: NA; V gene: TRBV4-1; J gene: TRBJ2-5; CDR3 protein: CASSQDSRGAETQYF; CDR3 DNA: TGCGCCAGCAGCCAAGATAGCAGGGGCGCAGAGACCCAGTACTTC
D gene: TRBD1; clone size: NA; V gene: TRBV9; J gene: TRBJ1-1; CDR3 protein: CASSADQGAGVNTEAFF; CDR3 DNA: TGTGCCAGCAGCGCAGATCAGGGGGCAGGGGTGAACACTGAAGCTTTCTTT
D gene: NA; clone size: NA; V gene: TRBV6-1; J gene: TRBJ1-2; CDR3 protein: CASSEGRGGYTF; CDR3 DNA: TGTGCCAGCAGTGAAGGGCGGGGTGGCTACACCTTC
D gene: NA; clone size: once; V gene: TRBV11-3; J gene: TRBJ1-1; CDR3 protein: CASSSRNTEAFF; CDR3 DNA: TGTGCCAGCAGCTCCCGGAACACTGAAGCTTTCTTT
D gene: NA; clone size: NA; V gene: TRBV19; J gene: TRBJ1-1; CDR3 protein: CASRPDSLNTEAFF; CDR3 DNA: TGTGCCAGTAGACCGGACAGCTTGAACACTGAAGCTTTCTTT
D gene: TRBD1; clone size: NA; V gene: TRBV2; J gene: TRBJ1-6; CDR3 protein: CASILGQAASGVAPLHF; CDR3 DNA: TGTGCCAGCATTTTAGGACAGGCGGCTAGCGGGGTTGCGCCCCTCCACTTT
D gene: TRBD1; clone size: NA; V gene: TRBV19; J gene: TRBJ2-2; CDR3 protein: CASRLQGDTGELFF; CDR3 DNA: TGTGCCAGTAGACTACAGGGGGACACCGGGGAGCTGTTTTTT